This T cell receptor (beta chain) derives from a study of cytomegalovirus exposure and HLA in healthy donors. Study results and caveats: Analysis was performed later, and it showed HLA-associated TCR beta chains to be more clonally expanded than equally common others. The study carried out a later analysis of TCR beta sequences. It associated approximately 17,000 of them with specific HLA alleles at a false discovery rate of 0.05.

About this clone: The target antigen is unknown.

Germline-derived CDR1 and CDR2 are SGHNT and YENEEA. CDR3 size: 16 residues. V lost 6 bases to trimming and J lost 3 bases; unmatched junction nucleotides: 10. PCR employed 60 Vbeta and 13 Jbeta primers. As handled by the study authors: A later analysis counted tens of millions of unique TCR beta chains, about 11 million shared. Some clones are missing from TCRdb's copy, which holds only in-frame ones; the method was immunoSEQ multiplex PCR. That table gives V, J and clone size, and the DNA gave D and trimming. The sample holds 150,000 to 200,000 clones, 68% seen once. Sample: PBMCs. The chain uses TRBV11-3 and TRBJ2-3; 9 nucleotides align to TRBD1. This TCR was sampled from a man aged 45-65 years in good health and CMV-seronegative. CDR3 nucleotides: TGTGCCAGCAGTTTTTCGACAGGGGGGCCTACAGATACGCAGTATTTT. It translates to CASSFSTGGPTDTQYF.